Here is one T cell receptor beta chain with its context. This clonotype has only a few counts. Its antigen specificity is not known. No per-base quality is available; no much larger clone lies one base away. Genomic DNA was used as template for profiling of TCR beta VDJ combinations and CDR3 sequences. An Illumina HiSeq 2000 was the platform used for TCR repertoire sequencing. As for the original processing: Repertoires were assessed using TRBV/TRBJ rearrangement plots, CDR3 size and DJ length profiles, and Simpson's diversity index. Whichever DNA sequence was most abundant in the deep sequencing data was defined as the immunodominant clone. CDR3 amino acid sequences were checked for sharing between subjects and were compared against published repertoires and the VDJdb database. TCRdb trimmed the raw reads at Q25, called clones with MiXCR and kept productive beta chains. Every distinct CDR3 protein forms one entry, paired with its most common genes and DNA. These V and J calls originate from TCRdb's pipeline instead of the authors' own analysis. The sample contains 80,000 to 100,000 distinct CDR3 sequences, around 62% of them found a single time. The ten largest account for 55% to 65% of the sample.

This sample is part of a study of CD8+CD57+ T cells in acquired aplastic anemia listed by TCRdb under 2018. In the study overall: On average, sorted CD4+ and CD8+ cells yielded 3.2 ug of extracted DNA, with a range of roughly 0.18 to 27.4 ug. CD8+CD57+ expansion was defined as frequency above the mean frequency observed in healthy subjects. Overall results and qualifications from the work: About 30 CD8+ CDR3 sequences were found in both patients and controls but appeared to be highly expressed in patients and within the immunodominant clones of the patients. Between patients and healthy controls, no significant difference in CD8+ Simpson's diversity was found (P=0.060).

From the germline V gene, CDR1 is SQVTM and CDR2 is ANQGSEA. The CDR3 covers 15 residues, taking in both the cysteine and the phenylalanine. The DNA shown is the 45-base CDR3, in frame from base 1. Germline trimming: 0 bases from V, 3 bases from J; junction bases outside gene matches: 6. Flow cytometry had shown CD8+CD57+ cell expansion in the patients selected for sequencing. Every patient had a diagnosis of severe acquired aplastic anemia based on International Study of Aplastic Anemia and Agranulocytosis and Camitta criteria. At the time blood was sampled, none of the patients had received any therapy. In the study, sorted CD4+ and CD8+ blood T cells from patients with severe aplastic anemia and from healthy subjects underwent deep sequencing of TCR repertoires. In the USA, patient enrollment took place under clinicaltrials.gov protocols 00001620, 01623167, 00001397, 00071045, 00081523 and 00961064. Ficoll-Paque density gradient centrifugation was used to isolate peripheral blood mononuclear cells. Before DNA was extracted, CD4+ and CD8+ T cells were sorted using either FACS or magnetic beads.

The sequence was collected from a human donor with aplastic anemia. The chain was built from TRBV29-1 and TRBJ2-7; TRBD1 lines up with 9 middle nucleotides. The sample comprised sorted CD4+, CD8+, or CD8+CD57+ T cells (not recorded which) from PBMCs. CDR3 protein: CSVEEAGQGFYEQYF. The DNA is TGCAGCGTTGAAGAGGCGGGACAGGGCTTCTACGAGCAGTACTTC.